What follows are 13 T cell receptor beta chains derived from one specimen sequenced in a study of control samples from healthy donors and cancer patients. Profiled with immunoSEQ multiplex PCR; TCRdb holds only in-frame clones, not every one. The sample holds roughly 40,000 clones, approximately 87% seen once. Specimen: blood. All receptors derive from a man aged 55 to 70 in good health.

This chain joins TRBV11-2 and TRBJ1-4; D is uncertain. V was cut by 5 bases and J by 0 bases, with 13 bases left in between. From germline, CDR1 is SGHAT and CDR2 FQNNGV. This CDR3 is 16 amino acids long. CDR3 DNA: TGTGCCAGCAGCACCCAGACTGTTACAACTAATGAAAAACTGTTTTTT. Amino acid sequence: CASSTQTVTTNEKLFF.

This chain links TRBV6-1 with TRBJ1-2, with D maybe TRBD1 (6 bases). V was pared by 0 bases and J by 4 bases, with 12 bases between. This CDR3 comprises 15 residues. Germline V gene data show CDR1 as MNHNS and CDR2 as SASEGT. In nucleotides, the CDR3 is TGTGCCAGCAGTGAAGCGTACAGGGTGTTCTATGGCTACACCTTC. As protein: CASSEAYRVFYGYTF.

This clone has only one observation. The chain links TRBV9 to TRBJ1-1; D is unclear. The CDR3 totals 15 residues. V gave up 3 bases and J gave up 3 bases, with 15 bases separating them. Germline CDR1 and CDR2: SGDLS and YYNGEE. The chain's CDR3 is CASSATGPWDTEAFF. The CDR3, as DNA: TGTGCCAGCAGCGCCACCGGCCCTTGGGACACTGAAGCTTTCTTT.

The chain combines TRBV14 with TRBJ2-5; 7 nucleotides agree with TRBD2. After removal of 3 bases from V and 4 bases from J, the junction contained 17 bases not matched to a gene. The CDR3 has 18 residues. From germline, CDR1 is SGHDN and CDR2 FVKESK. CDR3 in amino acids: CASSHSSGSVWGGETQYF. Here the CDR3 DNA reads TGTGCCAGCAGCCATTCCTCGGGGAGCGTTTGGGGGGGAGAGACCCAGTACTTC.

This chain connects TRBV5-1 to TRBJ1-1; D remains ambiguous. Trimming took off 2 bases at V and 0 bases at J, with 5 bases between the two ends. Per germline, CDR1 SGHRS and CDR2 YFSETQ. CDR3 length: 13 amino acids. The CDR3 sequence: CASSLQLNTEAFF. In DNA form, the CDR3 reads TGCGCCAGCAGCTTACAGCTGAACACTGAAGCTTTCTTT.

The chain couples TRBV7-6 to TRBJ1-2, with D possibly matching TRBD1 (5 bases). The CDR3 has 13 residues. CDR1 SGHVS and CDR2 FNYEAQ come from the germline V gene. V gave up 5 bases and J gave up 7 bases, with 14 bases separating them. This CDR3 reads CASSQGELSGYTF. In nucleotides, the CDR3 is TGTGCCAGCAGCCAAGGGGAACTGTCTGGCTACACCTTC.

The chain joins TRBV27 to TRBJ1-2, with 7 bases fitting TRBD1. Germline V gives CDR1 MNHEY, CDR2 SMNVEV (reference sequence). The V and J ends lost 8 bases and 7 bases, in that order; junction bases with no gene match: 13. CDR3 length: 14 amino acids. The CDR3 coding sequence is TGTGCCAGCTGCCGTACAGGGGAGGGGGGTGGCTACACCTTC. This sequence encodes CASCRTGEGGGYTF.

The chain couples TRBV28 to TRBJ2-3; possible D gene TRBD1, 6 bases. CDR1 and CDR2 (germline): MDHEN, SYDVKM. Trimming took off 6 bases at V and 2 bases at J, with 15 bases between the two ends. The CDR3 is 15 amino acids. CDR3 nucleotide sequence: TGTGCCAGCAGCCGATCTCGGGACAACACAGATACGCAGTATTTT. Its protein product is CASSRSRDNTDTQYF. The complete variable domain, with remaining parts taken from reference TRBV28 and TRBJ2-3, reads DVKVTQSSRYLVKRTGEKVFLECVQDMDHENMFWYRQDPGLGLRLIYFSYDVKMKEKGDIPEGYSVSREKKERFSLILESASTNQTSMYLCASSRSRDNTDTQYFGPGTRLTVL.

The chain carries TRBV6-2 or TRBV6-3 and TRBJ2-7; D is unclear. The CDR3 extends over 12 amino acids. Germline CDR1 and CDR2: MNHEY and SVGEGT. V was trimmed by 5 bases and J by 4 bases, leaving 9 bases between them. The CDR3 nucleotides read TGTGCCAGCAGTAACTTGGGGTACGAGCAGTACTTC. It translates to CASSNLGYEQYF.

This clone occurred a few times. The CDR3 protein is CASSVDPLAGGHLETQYF. CDR3 sequence (DNA): TGTGCCAGCAGCGTAGACCCCTTAGCGGGGGGACATTTAGAGACCCAGTACTTC. The chain has TRBV9 and TRBJ2-5; 10 bases map to TRBD2. CDR1 and CDR2 (germline): SGDLS, YYNGEE. The V gene end was trimmed by 0 bases and the J gene end by 4 bases; junction bases not matched to a gene: 12. The CDR3 sequence is 18 residues long. The variable domain in full, completed from reference TRBV9 and TRBJ2-5, reads DSGVTQTPKHLITATGQRVTLRCSPRSGDLSVYWYQQSLDQGLQFLIQYYNGEERAKGNILERFSAQQFPDLHSELNLSSLELGDSALYFCASSVDPLAGGHLETQYFGPGTRLLVL.

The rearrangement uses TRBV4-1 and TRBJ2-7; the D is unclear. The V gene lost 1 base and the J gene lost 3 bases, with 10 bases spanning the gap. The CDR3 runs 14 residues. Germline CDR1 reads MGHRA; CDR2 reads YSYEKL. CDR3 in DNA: TGCGCCAGCAGCCAAGGATCCAGCGTCTACGAGCAGTACTTC. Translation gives CASSQGSSVYEQYF.

Here the CDR3 reads CSVAISLGETQYF. The CDR3 bases are TGCAGCGTTGCAATTTCCTTAGGGGAGACCCAGTACTTC. This rearrangement joins TRBV29-1 to TRBJ2-5; D not resolved. Germline values: CDR1 SQVTM, CDR2 ANQGSEA. The V end lost 4 bases, the J end lost 5 bases, and 14 bases lay between the germline ends. The CDR3 is 13 residues long.

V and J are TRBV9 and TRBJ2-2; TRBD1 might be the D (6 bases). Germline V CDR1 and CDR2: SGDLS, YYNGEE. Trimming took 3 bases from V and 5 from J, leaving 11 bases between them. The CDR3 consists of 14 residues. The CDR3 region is CASSGQVSTGELFF. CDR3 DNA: TGTGCCAGCAGCGGACAGGTTTCGACCGGGGAGCTGTTTTTT.